There are a few counts of the clone carrying this TCR beta chain. TCRdb re-analysed the 5' RACE reads in MiXCR, keeping a single row per CDR3 protein. The table shows about 18,000 distinct CDR3 sequences, with about 15% occurring only once. The data originate from a study of HIV-infected patients and healthy controls. Trimming took 8 bases from V and 8 from J, leaving 10 bases between them. The CDR3 has 11 residues. The V gene's germline CDR1 is MNHEY and CDR2 SVGAGI. This chain links TRBV6-5 with TRBJ2-1, with TRBD2 as a possible D gene (6 bases). Sequenced sample: CD8+ T cells from blood. The TCR originated in a human donor in good health. CDR3 protein: CASGWGDEQFF. The DNA of the CDR3 is TGTGCCAGCGGATGGGGGGATGAGCAGTTCTTC.